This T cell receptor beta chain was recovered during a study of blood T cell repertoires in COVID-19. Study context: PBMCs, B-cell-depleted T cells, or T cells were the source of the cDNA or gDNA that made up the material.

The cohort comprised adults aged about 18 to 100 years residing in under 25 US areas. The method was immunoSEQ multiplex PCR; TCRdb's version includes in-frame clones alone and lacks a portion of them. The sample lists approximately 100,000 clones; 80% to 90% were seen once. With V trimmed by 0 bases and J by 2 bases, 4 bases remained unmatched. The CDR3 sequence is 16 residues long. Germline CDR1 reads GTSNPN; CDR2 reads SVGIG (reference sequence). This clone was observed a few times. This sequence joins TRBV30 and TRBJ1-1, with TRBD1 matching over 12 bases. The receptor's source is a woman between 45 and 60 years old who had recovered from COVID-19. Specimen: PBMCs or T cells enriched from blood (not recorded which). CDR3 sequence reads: CAWSVTGTGGNTEAFF. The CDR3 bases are TGTGCCTGGAGTGTAACCGGGACAGGGGGCAACACTGAAGCTTTCTTT.